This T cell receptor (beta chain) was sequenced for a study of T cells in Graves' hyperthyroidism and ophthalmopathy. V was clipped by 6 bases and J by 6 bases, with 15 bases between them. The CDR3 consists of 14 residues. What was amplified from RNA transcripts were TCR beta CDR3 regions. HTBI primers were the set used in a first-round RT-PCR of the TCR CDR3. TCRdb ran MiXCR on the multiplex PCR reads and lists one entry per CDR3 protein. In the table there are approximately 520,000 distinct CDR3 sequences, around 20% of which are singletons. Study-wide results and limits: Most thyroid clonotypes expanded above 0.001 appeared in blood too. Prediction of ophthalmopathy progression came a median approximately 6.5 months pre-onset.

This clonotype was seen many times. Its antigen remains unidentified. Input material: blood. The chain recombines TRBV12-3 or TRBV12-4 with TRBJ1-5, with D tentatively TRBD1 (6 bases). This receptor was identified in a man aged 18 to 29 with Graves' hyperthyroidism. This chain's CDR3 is CASSTDGGRQPQHF. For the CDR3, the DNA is TGTGCCAGCAGCACGGACGGGGGGCGTCAGCCCCAGCATTTT.